Below, 21 T cell receptor beta chains from the same sample are listed, as sequenced in a study of blood T cell repertoires in COVID-19. This table comes from immunoSEQ multiplex PCR, and its TCRdb copy is limited to in-frame clones, with some not included. This sample has approximately 150,000 clones, with approximately 75% found just once. Sequenced material: peripheral blood. These receptors were obtained from a human donor in a cohort sampled during active COVID-19.

V usage is TRBV27 and J usage is TRBJ2-7; possible D gene TRBD2, 5 bases. The CDR3 has 13 amino acids. From germline, CDR1 is MNHEY and CDR2 SMNVEV (reference sequence). V lost 6 bases to trimming and J lost 2 bases, with 11 bases between them. The CDR3: CASSATTPYEQYF. The DNA for the CDR3 is TGTGCCAGCAGCGCGACTACACCCTACGAGCAGTACTTC.

This clone was found once. The V gene is TRBV24-1, the J gene TRBJ2-2; D might be TRBD1 (6 bases). CDR1 KGHDR and CDR2 SFDVKD come from the germline V gene. V gave up 4 bases and J gave up 1 base, with 9 bases separating them. This CDR3 contains 15 residues. CDR3 coding DNA: TGTGCCACCAGTGAACCGGGACAGAACACCGGGGAGCTGTTTTTT. Translating it yields CATSEPGQNTGELFF.

This clone has a handful of counts. The chain joins TRBV30 to TRBJ2-2; TRBD1 is a possible D gene (6 bases). V lost 1 base, J lost 1 base, and 10 bases lay in between. Looked up from germline, CDR1 is GTSNPN and CDR2 is SVGIG (reference sequence). CDR3 length: 15 residues. This CDR3 reads CAWSDSGQNTGELFF. The CDR3 nucleotides read TGTGCCTGGAGTGACTCGGGACAGAACACCGGGGAGCTGTTTTTT.

CDR3 coding DNA: TGTGCCAGCAGCCCTGATTTGGCCCCGTTCCCCACTGGAAACACCATATATTTT. Translation gives CASSPDLAPFPTGNTIYF. The chain couples TRBV3-1 (or the pseudogene TRBV3-2) to TRBJ1-3; no clear D. Trimming took off 4 bases at V and 2 bases at J, with 21 bases between the two ends. Germline CDR1 LGHDT, CDR2 YNNKEL (reference sequence). The CDR3 loop spans 18 amino acids.

The rearrangement uses TRBV19 and TRBJ2-1; no definite D call. V dropped 7 bases and J dropped 1 base, with 8 bases sitting between them. The CDR3 contains 13 residues. CDR1 and CDR2 from the germline V gene are LNHDA and SQIVND (reference sequence). This chain's CDR3 is CASTYGSYNEQFF. DNA for the CDR3: TGTGCCAGTACGTACGGGTCCTACAATGAGCAGTTCTTC.

This sequence joins TRBV6-5 and TRBJ1-3; D call uncertain. This CDR3 contains 13 residues. V lost 0 bases and J lost 5, with 5 bases in between. Per the germline V gene, CDR1 is MNHEY and CDR2 is SVGAGI. The DNA of the CDR3 is TGTGCCAGCAGTTACTCCGGGAGAAACACCATATATTTT. It is translated as CASSYSGRNTIYF.

The rearrangement joins TRBV20-1 to TRBJ1-2, with TRBD1 matching over 7 bases. This CDR3 contains 15 residues. Germline values: CDR1 DFQATT, CDR2 SNEGSKA (reference sequence). The J segment lost 2 bases and the V segment lost 3 bases, leaving 9 bases of the junction unmatched. This CDR3 reads CSASDTGDVNYGYTF. For the CDR3, the DNA is TGCAGTGCTAGTGATACAGGGGATGTCAACTATGGCTACACCTTC.

The rearrangement uses TRBV7-2 and TRBJ1-1; 7 bases agree with TRBD1. In germline, CDR1 is SGHTA, CDR2 FQGNSA. The CDR3 spans 15 residues. Trimming removed 1 base from V and 7 bases from J; junction bases left unmatched: 9. As DNA, the CDR3 is TGTGCCAGCAGCTTAGAAGGGGGCCGGTGGAATGAAGCTTTCTTT. Protein product: CASSLEGGRWNEAFF. Variable domain in full (rest from reference TRBV7-2 and TRBJ1-1): GAGVSQSPSNKVTEKGKDVELRCDPISGHTALYWYRQSLGQGLEFLIYFQGNSAPDKSGLPSDRFSAERTGGSVSTLTIQRTQQEDSAVYLCASSLEGGRWNEAFFGQGTRLTVV.

The rearrangement uses TRBV5-1 and TRBJ2-3; TRBD2 matches 11 bases. The junction had 4 bases not matched to a gene; V was cut back by 1 base and J by 6 bases. Germline V lookup: CDR1 SGHRS, CDR2 YFSETQ. There are 15 residues in the CDR3. This CDR3 reads CASSLLAGGQDTQYF. In nucleotides, the CDR3 is TGCGCCAGCAGCTTGCTAGCGGGGGGTCAGGATACGCAGTATTTT.

This clone was seen a handful of times. Other DNA variants within this sample encode the same CDR3. The chain employs TRBV5-5 and TRBJ1-1; D is uncertain. Trimming took off 2 bases at V and 0 bases at J, with 8 bases between the two ends. The CDR3 extends over 14 amino acids. The V gene's germline CDR1 is SGHKS and CDR2 YYEKEE (reference sequence). The CDR3 region is CASSFRDMNTEAFF. CDR3 DNA sequence: TGTGCCAGCAGCTTTCGGGATATGAACACTGAAGCTTTCTTT.

Only a few counts were recorded for this clone. V gene TRBV28 combines with J gene TRBJ2-7, with D perhaps TRBD2 (5 bases). Germline loops: CDR1 MDHEN, CDR2 SYDVKM. The CDR3 is made up of 13 amino acids. Trimming took 8 bases from V and 2 from J, leaving 13 bases between them. This chain's CDR3 is CASFPGNTYEQYF. DNA for the CDR3: TGTGCCAGCTTTCCCGGGAACACCTACGAGCAGTACTTC.

This clone occurred a few times. The chain carries TRBV4-3 and TRBJ1-1; 10 positions agree with TRBD1. With 1 base clipped from V and 0 bases from J, the junction kept 2 bases outside the gene matches. CDR3 length equals 16 residues. Looked up from germline, CDR1 is LGHNA and CDR2 is YSLEER. CDR3 loop: CASSQGTGGMNTEAFF. CDR3 in DNA: TGCGCCAGCAGCCAAGGGACAGGGGGAATGAACACTGAAGCTTTCTTT.

This clone was observed many times. This sequence joins TRBV30 and TRBJ1-3; 9 nucleotides line up with TRBD1. CDR3 length: 14 amino acids. Germline V CDR1 and CDR2: GTSNPN, SVGIG (reference sequence). J was trimmed by 0 bases and V by 8 bases; bases with no gene match: 5. CDR3 coding DNA: TGTGCCCGCACAGGGGGCCACTCTGGAAACACCATATATTTT. As protein: CARTGGHSGNTIYF.

V usage is TRBV27 and J usage is TRBJ2-2, with TRBD2 matching 9 bases. V gave up 5 bases and J gave up 0 bases; unmatched junction bases: 4. The CDR3 contains 16 residues. The germline V gene has CDR1 MNHEY and CDR2 SMNVEV (reference sequence). The DNA of the CDR3 is TGTGCCAGCAGTGGGCGGGGGGGGGCGAACACCGGGGAGCTGTTTTTT. Translated: CASSGRGGANTGELFF.

In this sample, this clone turned up once. Other DNA sequences in this specimen translate into the identical CDR3. The CDR3 region is CASSQDPTGGNYGYTF. The CDR3 nucleotides read TGCGCCAGCAGCCAAGATCCGACCGGAGGGAACTATGGCTACACCTTC. This sequence joins TRBV4-3 and TRBJ1-2, with D uncertain. V lost 0 bases, J lost 2 bases, and 13 bases lay in between. Germline-derived CDR1 and CDR2 are LGHNA and YSLEER. The CDR3 is 16 amino acids.

The V and J genes are TRBV6-5 and TRBJ1-3; TRBD1 matches 8 bases. The CDR3 is 16 amino acids. Per germline, CDR1 MNHEY and CDR2 SVGAGI. With 0 bases clipped from V and 6 bases from J, the junction kept 7 bases outside the gene matches. CDR3 bases: TGTGCCAGCAGTTACTCGAGGGCAGGGGGCGAAAACACCATATATTTT. It codes for CASSYSRAGGENTIYF.

The V gene is TRBV11-3, the J gene TRBJ2-1; D possibly corresponds to TRBD2 (5 bases). The CDR3 sequence is 12 residues long. The V end lost 5 bases, the J end lost 7 bases, and 9 bases lay between the germline ends. Germline V gene data show CDR1 as SGHNT and CDR2 as YENEEA. The CDR3 coding sequence is TGTGCCAGCAGCGGAGAGGGTAATGAGCAGTTCTTC. Protein sequence: CASSGEGNEQFF.

This clone was found once. The rearrangement uses TRBV30 and TRBJ1-2, with D maybe TRBD1 (5 bases). Trimming took off 0 bases at V and 4 bases at J, with 15 bases between the two ends. Germline V gene lookup returns CDR1 GTSNPN and CDR2 SVGIG (reference sequence). CDR3 size: 15 residues. The CDR3, as DNA: TGTGCCTGGAGTGTCCCCTGGACACCGATCTATGGCTACACCTTC. Its translation is CAWSVPWTPIYGYTF. Full variable domain (rest looked up from reference TRBV30 and TRBJ1-2): SQTIHQWPATLVQPVGSPLSLECTVEGTSNPNLYWYRQAAGRGLQLLFYSVGIGQISSEVPQNLSASRPQDRQFILSSKKLLLSDSGFYLCAWSVPWTPIYGYTFGSGTRLTVV.

The chain joins TRBV15 to TRBJ2-5, with D possibly being TRBD2 (5 bases). Trimming left V 0 bases short and J 5 bases short, with 13 bases between. Germline V CDR1 and CDR2: LNHNV, YYDKDF (reference sequence). The CDR3 is 15 residues long. The CDR3 loop is CATSRDPASRETQYF. DNA for the CDR3: TGTGCCACCAGCAGAGATCCGGCTAGCCGGGAGACCCAGTACTTC.

The chain couples TRBV7-8 to TRBJ2-7; D is perhaps TRBD2 (5 bases). The CDR3 has 14 residues. Germline V gene lookup returns CDR1 SGHVS and CDR2 FQNEAQ. V lost 2 bases, J lost 7 bases, and 15 bases lay in between. CDR3 in amino acids: CASSLYDLGGEQYF. CDR3 sequence (DNA): TGTGCCAGCAGCTTATATGACCTGGGCGGGGAGCAGTACTTC. The complete variable domain, with remaining parts taken from reference TRBV7-8 and TRBJ2-7, reads GAGVSQSPRYKVAKRGQDVALRCDPISGHVSLFWYQQALGQGPEFLTYFQNEAQLDKSGLPSDRFFAERPEGSVSTLKIQRTQQEDSAVYLCASSLYDLGGEQYFGPGTRLTVT.

The CDR3 protein is CASSRAVSYEQYF. The CDR3 DNA sequence: TGTGCCAGCAGTCGAGCGGTGTCCTACGAGCAGTACTTC. The V and J genes are TRBV6-2 or TRBV6-3 and TRBJ2-7; tentatively, D is TRBD2 (5 bases). V was trimmed by 5 bases and J by 1 base, leaving 9 bases between them. The CDR3 loop spans 13 amino acids. From germline, CDR1 is MNHEY and CDR2 SVGEGT.